The clone carrying this T cell receptor beta chain was found once. The sample belongs to a study of shared T cell receptors in the human thymus. Using immunoSEQ multiplex PCR, the repertoire was profiled, and TCRdb retains in-frame clones only, with some absent. The sample contains over 650,000 clones, about 89% of which appear only once. CDR1 PRHDT and CDR2 FYEKMQ come from the germline V gene (reference sequence). The CDR3 is made up of 13 amino acids. V lost 1 base, J lost 8 bases, and 9 bases lay in between. The sample also formed part of further work on human thymus T cells. Per that paper: V and J genes seemed to be used with bias in thymic and blood repertoires. Unrelated people showed highly overlapping thymic repertoires, related research reported.

The sequence was obtained from a boy younger than two with a congenital heart defect. Sequencing was done on a sample of thymocytes. J is TRBJ2-1 and V is TRBV13; possibly TRBD1 for D (5 bases). CDR3 bases: TGTGCCAGCAGCTTAGTGGCAGGGTATGAGCAGTTCTTC. Translating it yields CASSLVAGYEQFF.